These 25 T cell receptor beta chains were all obtained from the same sample, sequenced in a study of cytomegalovirus exposure and HLA in healthy donors. Researchers ran the PCR with 60 Vbeta and 13 Jbeta primers. Clones were sequenced by immunoSEQ multiplex PCR, and TCRdb holds only the in-frame ones, with some missing. The sample includes about 140,000 clones, around 80% of them seen just once. The sample was PBMCs. Source of these receptors: a woman in her fifties or sixties in good health and CMV-seropositive.

The chain couples TRBV15 to TRBJ2-3; unclear D gene. Per germline, CDR1 LNHNV and CDR2 YYDKDF (reference sequence). V was shortened by 0 bases and J by 2 bases, with 9 bases between the two germline ends. The CDR3 is made up of 15 amino acids. The CDR3 sequence: CATSRDGGFTDTQYF. CDR3 in DNA: TGTGCCACCAGCAGAGATGGCGGATTCACAGATACGCAGTATTTT.

The V gene is TRBV6-5, the J gene TRBJ2-1, with D possibly TRBD2 on 5 matching bases. Germline V gives CDR1 MNHEY, CDR2 SVGAGI. Trimming stripped 4 bases from V and 7 bases from J, with 14 bases between. The CDR3 is 14 residues long. CDR3 residues: CASSFAPGENEQFF. DNA of the CDR3: TGTGCCAGCAGTTTTGCCCCCGGGGAGAATGAGCAGTTCTTC.

The chain joins TRBV28 to TRBJ2-1; D is ambiguous. Germline CDR1 MDHEN, CDR2 SYDVKM. This CDR3 is 12 amino acids long. V lost 3 bases and J lost 7, with 7 bases in between. The CDR3 sequence: CASSFFGNEQFF. In DNA form, the CDR3 reads TGTGCCAGCAGTTTCTTCGGGAATGAGCAGTTCTTC.

V is TRBV2 and J is TRBJ2-1; 13 bases are a match to TRBD2. Per germline, CDR1 SNHLY and CDR2 FYNNEI. V dropped 4 bases and J dropped 9; count of bases not matched to a gene: 6. This CDR3 has 15 amino acids. The CDR3 reads CASSAGLAGIAEQFF. CDR3 bases: TGTGCCAGCAGTGCGGGACTAGCGGGAATAGCTGAGCAGTTCTTC.

The V call is TRBV5-1, the J call TRBJ2-7; tentatively, D is TRBD1 (5 bases). CDR3 size: 17 residues. Germline-derived CDR1 and CDR2 are SGHRS and YFSETQ. The V end lost 0 bases, the J end lost 2 bases, and 18 bases lay between the germline ends. The CDR3 protein is CASSLALQVEVPYEQYF. In DNA form, the CDR3 reads TGCGCCAGCAGCTTGGCCTTACAGGTCGAAGTCCCCTACGAGCAGTACTTC.

This sequence joins TRBV7-6 and TRBJ1-2; 9 nucleotides align to TRBD1. Germline assignment: CDR1 SGHVS and CDR2 FNYEAQ. J was trimmed by 8 bases and V by 5 bases; bases with no gene match: 6. The CDR3 covers 13 residues. CDR3 loop: CASSAGQGRGYTF. The DNA of the CDR3 is TGTGCCAGCAGCGCAGGACAGGGGCGCGGCTACACCTTC.

Here the CDR3 DNA reads TGTGCCAGCAGCCCACCGGGACTTGGAAACACCGGGGAGCTGTTTTTT. Protein sequence: CASSPPGLGNTGELFF. The V call is TRBV28, the J call TRBJ2-2; tentatively, D is TRBD2 (6 bases). The ends were cut back, 6 bases at V and 2 bases at J, with 16 bases in the middle. Germline CDR1 is MDHEN and CDR2 is SYDVKM. The CDR3 length is 16 residues.

The chain couples TRBV4-3 to TRBJ2-7; 8 bases are shared with TRBD1. From germline, CDR1 is LGHNA and CDR2 YSLEER. With V trimmed by 0 bases and J by 3 bases, 7 bases remained unmatched. This CDR3 has 16 residues. CDR3 DNA sequence: TGCGCCAGCAGCCAAGAGTGGGGAACAGGGGGCTACGAGCAGTACTTC. Amino acids: CASSQEWGTGGYEQYF.

V is TRBV10-3 and J is TRBJ2-1, with a possible D match to TRBD2 (6 bases). The V and J ends lost 3 bases and 0 bases respectively, with 15 bases between them. Per germline, CDR1 ENHRY and CDR2 SYGVKD. The CDR3 extends over 17 amino acids. This chain's CDR3 is CAISENIAESSYNEQFF. The CDR3 bases are TGTGCCATCAGTGAAAACATAGCGGAAAGCTCCTACAATGAGCAGTTCTTC.

This clone has only a few counts. The chain employs TRBV30 and TRBJ2-1, with 14 bases fitting TRBD2. Germline V gene data show CDR1 as GTSNPN and CDR2 as SVGIG (reference sequence). This CDR3 is built from 16 residues. Germline trimming cut 3 bases from V and 6 bases from J; bases unmatched to any gene: 7. The chain's CDR3 is CAWRVPGTSGSNEQFF. CDR3 in DNA: TGTGCCTGGAGAGTTCCCGGGACTAGCGGGAGCAATGAGCAGTTCTTC.

This clone has just one count. The chain has TRBV28 and TRBJ1-4; TRBD1 is a possible D gene (6 bases). The CDR3 totals 15 residues. Germline assignment: CDR1 MDHEN and CDR2 SYDVKM. The V and J ends lost 5 bases and 8 bases respectively, with 18 bases between them. Written as DNA, the CDR3 is TGTGCCAGCAGTGGCAGGGGCCCTGATGACGAAAAACTGTTTTTT. It encodes CASSGRGPDDEKLFF. The full variable domain, rest sourced from reference TRBV28 and TRBJ1-4, is DVKVTQSSRYLVKRTGEKVFLECVQDMDHENMFWYRQDPGLGLRLIYFSYDVKMKEKGDIPEGYSVSREKKERFSLILESASTNQTSMYLCASSGRGPDDEKLFFGSGTQLSVL.

The chain is built from TRBV5-4 and TRBJ2-3, with a possible D match to TRBD1 (6 bases). Per the germline V gene, CDR1 is SGHNT and CDR2 is YYREEE (reference sequence). V was cut by 1 base and J by 8 bases, with 14 bases left in between. The CDR3 runs 14 residues. The CDR3 region is CASSLQGQGGTQYF. The DNA for the CDR3 is TGTGCCAGCAGCTTGCAGGGGCAAGGAGGTACGCAGTATTTT.

The V gene is TRBV4-3, the J gene TRBJ1-1, with no clear D. The CDR3 runs 15 residues. V lost 0 bases and J lost 1, with 9 bases in between. The germline V gene encodes CDR1 LGHNA and CDR2 YSLEER. CDR3 sequence reads: CASSQDGTENTEAFF. The CDR3 bases are TGCGCCAGCAGCCAAGATGGAACAGAGAACACTGAAGCTTTCTTT.

V usage is TRBV10-3 and J usage is TRBJ2-2; 10 nucleotides match TRBD2. Unmatched junction bases numbered 2, after V lost 2 bases and J lost 5 bases. The germline gives CDR1 ENHRY, CDR2 SYGVKD. The CDR3 is 15 residues long. Here the CDR3 reads CAISEGLAVTGELFF. The CDR3 DNA sequence: TGTGCCATCAGTGAGGGACTAGCGGTGACCGGGGAGCTGTTTTTT.

The V call is TRBV6-1, the J call TRBJ2-2, with D hard to call. V gave up 6 bases and J gave up 6 bases, with 11 bases separating them. Germline V gene sequence: CDR1 MNHNS, CDR2 SASEGT. The CDR3 is 13 amino acids. CDR3 loop: CASRSVGPGELFF. CDR3 in DNA: TGTGCCAGCAGGTCGGTTGGGCCCGGGGAGCTGTTTTTT.

The CDR3 DNA follows: TGTGCCAGCAGACTAGCGGGAGCCCGGGAGCTGTTTTTT. Translating it yields CASRLAGARELFF. V gene TRBV6-5 combines with J gene TRBJ2-2; TRBD2 matches at 11 bases. This CDR3 spans 13 amino acids. J was trimmed by 9 bases and V by 6 bases; bases with no gene match: 3. Germline CDR1 and CDR2: MNHEY and SVGAGI.

This rearrangement joins TRBV9 to TRBJ2-2; D is possibly TRBD2 (5 bases). The CDR3 has 15 amino acids. Germline CDR1 is SGDLS and CDR2 is YYNGEE. V was cut by 4 bases and J by 4 bases, with 14 bases left in between. This chain's CDR3 is CASSPRTFSTGELFF. As DNA, the CDR3 is TGTGCCAGCAGCCCACGGACTTTTTCCACCGGGGAGCTGTTTTTT.

This clone was counted a single time. The chain carries TRBV18 and TRBJ2-3; 7 nucleotides match TRBD1. V was pared by 5 bases and J by 1 base, with 6 bases of the junction left unmatched. Germline lookup yields CDR1 KGHSH and CDR2 LQKENI. The CDR3 consists of 15 residues. CDR3 nucleotides: TGTGCCAGCTCAGCGACAGGGAGAGGCACAGATACGCAGTATTTT. It translates to CASSATGRGTDTQYF.

This clone appeared a single time. The rearrangement links TRBV18 to TRBJ1-4; 7 bases agree with TRBD1. Losses at the gene ends were 0 bases for V and 4 bases for J; bases not matched to a gene: 5. The CDR3 is 16 residues long. The germline gives CDR1 KGHSH, CDR2 LQKENI. This CDR3 is CASSPPHGTVNEKLFF. In DNA, the CDR3 is TGTGCCAGCTCACCACCACACGGGACAGTTAATGAAAAACTGTTTTTT.

The chain is built from TRBV7-3 and TRBJ2-2, with 14 bases that match TRBD2. The CDR3 consists of 19 residues. The V gene's germline CDR1 is SGHTA and CDR2 FQGTGA. V shed 1 base, J shed 2 bases, and the junction held 6 bases outside the gene matches. CDR3 amino acids: CASSLRRLAGGPNTGELFF. The CDR3 DNA reads TGTGCCAGCAGCTTAAGGCGACTAGCGGGAGGGCCAAACACCGGGGAGCTGTTTTTT.

V usage is TRBV11-3 and J usage is TRBJ2-1; 8 bases fit TRBD1. The CDR3 has 13 residues. Germline V CDR1 and CDR2: SGHNT, YENEEA. J lost 8 bases, V lost 4 bases, and 4 bases had no gene match. CDR3 bases: TGTGCCAGCAGCTCGCCGACAGGGGATGAGCAGTTCTTC. It specifies CASSSPTGDEQFF.

The CDR3 is CASSLGGDYQPQHF. CDR3 sequence (DNA): TGCGCCAGCAGCTTGGGCGGGGATTATCAGCCCCAGCATTTT. This chain connects TRBV5-1 to TRBJ1-5; D gene ambiguous. Looked up from germline, CDR1 is SGHRS and CDR2 is YFSETQ. V dropped 0 bases and J dropped 5 bases, with 9 bases sitting between them. The CDR3 is 14 residues long.

The CDR3 DNA follows: TGTGCCAGCAGTGAAAGTGTCAGCGAGTTGCTAGGGACCCAGTACTTC. As protein: CASSESVSELLGTQYF. The rearrangement joins TRBV6-1 to TRBJ2-5; D uncertain. CDR1 is MNHNS, CDR2 SASEGT, per germline. V gave up 2 bases and J gave up 7 bases, with 20 bases separating them. CDR3 length: 16 residues.

The V and J genes are TRBV5-8 and TRBJ1-5, with unresolved D. CDR1 is SGHTS and CDR2 is YDEGEE in the germline V gene. The V gene lost 4 bases and the J gene lost 0 bases, with 17 bases spanning the gap. The CDR3 is made up of 17 amino acids. Written as DNA, the CDR3 is TGTGCCAGCAGCGTATTGCCCCACAGTAATAGCAATCAGCCCCAGCATTTT. This encodes CASSVLPHSNSNQPQHF.

J is TRBJ2-1 and V is TRBV5-1, with 14 bases aligning to TRBD2. This CDR3 region has 16 residues. The germline V gene encodes CDR1 SGHRS and CDR2 YFSETQ. V dropped 3 bases and J dropped 7; count of bases not matched to a gene: 6. The CDR3 loop reads CASSSGLAGAVNEQFF. The CDR3 DNA reads TGCGCCAGCAGCTCGGGACTAGCGGGAGCGGTTAATGAGCAGTTCTTC.